Sequencing of this T cell receptor beta chain was carried out in a study of CD8+ T cells in alopecia areata. Whole-study findings and limits: In scalp and blood, many expanded lesional clones persisted during tofacitinib. Scalp lesions, especially in alopecia totalis/universalis, had higher clonality than normal scalp. How baseline CD8+ expansion relates to response remains uncertain (there was one nonresponder).

V was cut by 4 bases and J by 4 bases, with 14 bases left in between. Looked up from germline, CDR1 is SGHDT and CDR2 is YYEEEE. This CDR3 has 14 residues. This sample's treatment: oral pan-JAK inhibitor, 5-10 mg twice daily. PBMC-derived CD4+ and CD8+ T cells were sorted. On this clone: What it binds is unknown.

RNA, once extracted, was reverse transcribed into cDNA for use as the sequencing template. Data came from immunoSEQ multiplex PCR; TCRdb stores just in-frame clones and leaves some out. The top ten clones hold 12% to 15% of a sample with around 160,000 clones, around three fifths of them seen once. Source: CD4+ T cells sorted from blood, taken at week 24, from a patient treated with tofacitinib. The receptor comes from a human donor with alopecia areata. The V call is TRBV5-6, the J call TRBJ1-2; no clear D. CDR3 residues: CASSPSDTRYGYTF. The CDR3 coding sequence is TGTGCCAGCAGCCCTAGTGACACCCGCTATGGCTACACCTTC.